This is a list of T cell receptor beta chains from one sample in a study of shared clonotypes between healthy human individuals. Method: immunoSEQ multiplex PCR; TCRdb's copy keeps in-frame clones and lacks some. The data show some 2,000,000 clones, approximately 94% seen once. The sample taken for sequencing was naive CD8+ T cells sorted from blood. These receptors came from a man aged 18 to 30 in good health. The CDR3 runs from the conserved cysteine through the conserved F or W. D genes are given only for firm matches. For some rows the clone size is stated as once, few or many, or as a class when expanded; others skip it.

clone_size j_call v_call d_call cdr3_nt cdr3_aa
- TRBJ2-1 TRBV7-9 TRBD1 TGTGCCAGCAGCCCACCCCCAGGGGGCGCCAAGAATGAGCAGTTCTTC CASSPPPGGAKNEQFF
- TRBJ2-2 TRBV5-1 - TGCGCCAGCAGCTTCCGGACAACTCGATCGTACACCGGGGAGCTGTTTTTT CASSFRTTRSYTGELFF
- TRBJ2-3 TRBV13 TRBD2 TGTGCCAGCAGCTCCTTAGCGGGGGGGAACACAGATACGCAGTATTTT CASSSLAGGNTDTQYF
- TRBJ2-1 TRBV5-1 TRBD2 TGCGCCAGCAGCCCGCTAGCGGGAGAGGGAAATGAGCAGTTCTTC CASSPLAGEGNEQFF
- TRBJ2-3 TRBV6-5 - TGTGCCAGCAGTTACTCGTACCAGGGCCCAGATACGCAGTATTTT CASSYSYQGPDTQYF
few TRBJ1-2 TRBV9 - TGTGCCAGCAGCGTAGACGGCAGGGTGGGAGGCTACACCTTC CASSVDGRVGGYTF
- TRBJ1-1 TRBV7-8 - TGTGCCAGCAGCCGAGAGGTGAACACTGAAGCTTTCTTT CASSREVNTEAFF
- TRBJ2-7 TRBV28 - TGTGCCAGCAGTGCCTACGGGACGTTGAGCTCCTACGAGCAGTACTTC CASSAYGTLSSYEQYF
- TRBJ2-3 TRBV29-1 TRBD1 TGCAGCGTTGAAGATGGGACAGGAGTCACAGATACGCAGTATTTT CSVEDGTGVTDTQYF
- TRBJ2-7 TRBV9 - TGTGCCAGCAGCGCCTACCTTGGACAATACGAGCAGTACTTC CASSAYLGQYEQYF
- TRBJ1-5 TRBV19 - TGTGCCAGTAGTATCGCAGGCTTTAGCAATCAGCCCCAGCATTTT CASSIAGFSNQPQHF
once TRBJ2-1 TRBV2 - TGTGCCAGCCTTGGACCAACCAATTTGGGAAATGAGCAGTTCTTC CASLGPTNLGNEQFF
- TRBJ2-7 TRBV7-8 TRBD1 TGTGCCAGCAGCACGACCGGGACAGGGGACTCCTACGAGCAGTACTTC CASSTTGTGDSYEQYF
- TRBJ2-7 TRBV19 - TGTGCCAGTAGTGGGGGACTTACCTACGAGCAGTACTTC CASSGGLTYEQYF
- TRBJ1-6 TRBV28 TRBD1 TGTGCCAGCAGGCCGGGACAGACGTCCTATAATTCACCCCTCCACTTT CASRPGQTSYNSPLHF
- TRBJ1-2 TRBV7-9 - TGTGCCAGCAGCTTAGTATCAGAGGCCTATGGCTACACCTTC CASSLVSEAYGYTF
- TRBJ1-2 TRBV4-1 - TGCGCCAGCAGCCAAGATCCTCAGGGAAAGGGCTACACCTTC CASSQDPQGKGYTF
- TRBJ2-1 TRBV9 - TGTGCCAGCAGCGTAGGTTCGATCTTTCCTCACAATGAGCAGTTCTTC CASSVGSIFPHNEQFF
- TRBJ2-3 TRBV13 TRBD2 TGTGCCAGCAGCGCCGACGGACTAGTGGGTAGTTCAGATACGCAGTATTTT CASSADGLVGSSDTQYF
- TRBJ2-5 TRBV9 - TGTGCCAGCAGCGCATCGGACAGCCAAGAGACCCAGTACTTC CASSASDSQETQYF
- TRBJ2-7 TRBV9 - TGTGCCAGCAGCGTAGTCTCTGGGGGCTACGAGCAGTACTTC CASSVVSGGYEQYF
- TRBJ1-2 TRBV7-9 - TGTGCCAGCAGCTCCATACGGACAGAGGGTCTCTATGGCTACACCTTC CASSSIRTEGLYGYTF
- TRBJ1-2 TRBV9 - TGTGCCAGCAGCGTGGAGGATAACTATGGCTACACCTTC CASSVEDNYGYTF